These 24 T cell receptor beta chains were all obtained from the same sample, sequenced in a study of T cell responses to AZD1222 COVID-19 vaccine (dated by TCRdb to about 2021). The time point label on this specimen signifies: about 28 days (+/-7) after the second vaccine dose. Library creation used the immunoSEQ multiplex PCR assay. TCRdb took this table from immuneACCESS and kept in-frame rearrangements with V and J called. Such tables lack part of the clones; where checked against another copy, unresolved V genes explain under half of the gap, and the rest is unexplained. A total of some 99,000 clones appear in this sample, about 88% of them only once. Of the sample, over 12% is held by the ten largest clones. The sample here was peripheral blood, taken 28 days after the second AZD1222 dose. Source of these receptors: an adult who received the AZD1222 COVID-19 vaccine.

J is TRBJ2-7 and V is TRBV3-1 (or the pseudogene TRBV3-2), with 7 bases matching TRBD1. Germline CDR1 and CDR2: LGHDT and YNNKEL (reference sequence). The CDR3 contains 15 residues. J gave up 3 bases and V 7 bases, and 12 bases lay outside the gene matches. The CDR3 nucleotides are TGTGCCAGCACCGAGAGTGACAGGGCTGTCTACGAGCAGTACTTC. Its translation: CASTESDRAVYEQYF.

This clone was detected a few times. This CDR3 is CASSSRDRVSTEAFF. The CDR3 nucleotides are TGTGCCAGTAGTTCCCGGGACAGGGTTTCGACTGAAGCTTTCTTT. This chain uses TRBV19 with TRBJ1-1; 9 bases align to TRBD1. Germline CDR1 reads LNHDA; CDR2 reads SQIVND (reference sequence). Losses at the gene ends were 5 bases for V and 5 bases for J; bases not matched to a gene: 9. The CDR3 length is 15 residues.

In the case of this clone: The same CDR3 is also encoded by other DNA sequences in this sample. The V call is TRBV29-1, the J call TRBJ2-5; 13 nucleotides agree with TRBD2. The CDR3 has 14 residues. Germline CDR1 reads SQVTM; CDR2 reads ANQGSEA. Unmatched junction bases numbered 6, after V lost 6 bases and J lost 5 bases. In DNA, the CDR3 is TGCAGCGTACGACTAGCGGGGGGTAGGGAGACCCAGTACTTC. Amino acid sequence: CSVRLAGGRETQYF.

The CDR3 loop is CASSAGQGTEAFF. The CDR3, as DNA: TGCGCCAGCAGCGCGGGACAGGGGACTGAAGCTTTCTTT. The V and J genes are TRBV5-1 and TRBJ1-1; 10 bases map to TRBD1. Trimming at V came to 4 bases and at J to 5 bases, leaving 2 bases not matched to a gene. This CDR3 spans 13 amino acids. Germline V gene sequence: CDR1 SGHRS, CDR2 YFSETQ.

This clone was found once. J is TRBJ2-5 and V is TRBV7-2; D not certain. V lost 5 bases and J 5 bases, leaving 9 bases between the germline ends. Germline-derived CDR1 and CDR2 are SGHTA and FQGNSA. CDR3 length: 12 amino acids. The CDR3 here is CASSRKIETQYF. The CDR3, as DNA: TGTGCCAGCAGCCGAAAAATCGAGACCCAGTACTTC.

This chain uses TRBV5-1 with TRBJ1-4, with D perhaps matching TRBD1 (5 bases). V was pared by 1 base and J by 4 bases, with 8 bases between. This CDR3 has 14 residues. CDR1 and CDR2 from the germline V gene are SGHRS and YFSETQ. CDR3 bases: TGCGCCAGCAGCTTGACAGGTCATAATGAAAAACTGTTTTTT. Its protein product is CASSLTGHNEKLFF.

The chain is built from TRBV10-3 and TRBJ2-7; tentative D call: TRBD1 (6 bases). The CDR3 sequence is 14 residues long. Germline V gene sequence: CDR1 ENHRY, CDR2 SYGVKD. The V end was cut by 9 bases, the J end by 3 bases, with 18 bases between. The CDR3 spells CAMSRGMLDYEQYF. As DNA, the CDR3 is TGTGCCATGAGCAGGGGTATGCTTGACTACGAGCAGTACTTC.

J is TRBJ2-2 and V is TRBV19, with D perhaps given as TRBD1 or TRBD2 (5 bases each). The CDR3 is made up of 13 amino acids. Trimming cost V 10 bases and J 6 bases, with 15 bases left between them. Germline loops: CDR1 LNHDA, CDR2 SQIVND (reference sequence). The CDR3 sequence is CATKRPGPGELFF. As DNA, the CDR3 is TGTGCCACCAAGCGGCCGGGACCCGGGGAGCTGTTTTTT.

The chain recombines TRBV5-1 with TRBJ2-7; TRBD1 is a possible D gene (5 bases). Trimming pared 1 base from V and 3 bases from J, leaving 11 bases between. Per germline, CDR1 SGHRS and CDR2 YFSETQ. The CDR3 is made up of 14 amino acids. The CDR3 here is CASSLRTGDYEQYF. The CDR3 region has the DNA TGCGCCAGCAGCTTGCGCACAGGTGACTACGAGCAGTACTTC.

CDR3 protein: CASSSSPATGPSGNTIYF. CDR3 sequence (DNA): TGTGCCAGCAGCTCAAGCCCAGCGACAGGGCCCTCTGGAAACACCATATATTTT. The chain is built from TRBV9 and TRBJ1-3; 7 bases are a match to TRBD1. The CDR3 is 18 residues long. From germline, CDR1 is SGDLS and CDR2 YYNGEE. Germline trimming cut 4 bases from V and 0 bases from J; bases unmatched to any gene: 13.

The chain recombines TRBV5-5 with TRBJ2-7; 9 nucleotides align to TRBD1. Germline loops: CDR1 SGHKS, CDR2 YYEKEE (reference sequence). V shed 4 bases, J shed 1 base, and the junction held 9 bases outside the gene matches. This CDR3 comprises 16 residues. CDR3 DNA: TGTGCCAGCAGCCGGTCCCAGGACAGGGGTTCCTACGAGCAGTACTTC. It encodes CASSRSQDRGSYEQYF.

This clone was recorded once. V gene TRBV27 combines with J gene TRBJ2-7, with 9 bases identical to TRBD2. This CDR3 spans 14 amino acids. Germline-derived CDR1 and CDR2 are MNHEY and SMNVEV (reference sequence). J gave up 7 bases and V 4 bases, and 8 bases lay outside the gene matches. The CDR3 bases are TGTGCCAGCAGTTCCGCGGGAGGGCCGCGGGAGCAGTACTTC. It encodes CASSSAGGPREQYF.

The chain has TRBV30 and TRBJ1-1; 7 bases match TRBD1. The CDR3 runs to 15 residues. V dropped 2 bases and J dropped 1; count of bases not matched to a gene: 7. The V gene's germline CDR1 is GTSNPN and CDR2 SVGIG (reference sequence). Here the CDR3 DNA reads TGTGCCTGGAGTCACCCACAGGGGAGGAACACTGAAGCTTTCTTT. Its protein is CAWSHPQGRNTEAFF.

The chain carries TRBV5-1 and TRBJ1-2; D unclear. This CDR3 has 14 amino acids. Deletions cut 4 bases from V and 6 bases from J, with 16 bases between. The germline CDR1 and CDR2 sequences are SGHRS and YFSETQ. The CDR3 coding sequence is TGCGCCAGCAGCCTCCGAATCCAGGAGGATGGCTACACCTTC. It is translated as CASSLRIQEDGYTF.

The chain employs TRBV5-1 and TRBJ1-2; D might be TRBD1 (5 bases). The ends were cut back, 0 bases at V and 6 bases at J, with 21 bases in the middle. CDR1 is SGHRS, CDR2 YFSETQ, per germline. This CDR3 has 17 residues. The CDR3 spells CASSLASGGVSRDGYTF. CDR3 in DNA: TGCGCCAGCAGCTTGGCTTCCGGGGGAGTGTCGCGTGATGGCTACACCTTC.

This clone has just one count. One end of the junction does not line up with germline, which may come from a read error. This chain joins TRBV11-2 and TRBJ1-1, with 8 bases that match TRBD1. This CDR3 spans 13 amino acids. CDR1 SGHAT and CDR2 FQNNGV come from the germline V gene. CDR3 amino acids: CASSLDRGGEAFF. The CDR3 DNA sequence: TGTGCCAGCAGCCTAGACAGGGGCGGAGAGGCTTTCTTT. Full variable domain (outside the CDR3, taken from reference TRBV11-2 and TRBJ1-1): EAGVAQSPRYKIIEKRQSVAFWCNPISGHATLYWYQQILGQGPKLLIQFQNNGVVDDSQLPKDRFSAERLKGVDSTLKIQPAKLEDSAVYLCASSLDRGGEAFFGQGTRLTVV.

J is TRBJ1-3 and V is TRBV12-5; D unclear. The V end was cut by 6 bases, the J end by 0 bases, with 15 bases between. The CDR3 totals 16 residues. CDR1 and CDR2 (germline): LGHNT, FRNRAP. The CDR3 is CASGPDGRSSGNTIYF. The CDR3 DNA follows: TGTGCTAGTGGCCCCGATGGACGAAGCTCTGGAAACACCATATATTTT.

V usage is TRBV29-1 and J usage is TRBJ2-3, with D hard to call. V lost 8 bases to trimming and J lost 1 base, with 10 bases between them. CDR3 length: 12 amino acids. Germline V gene sequence: CDR1 SQVTM, CDR2 ANQGSEA. In DNA, the CDR3 is TGCAGCTTGCTGACGGGCACAGATACGCAGTATTTT. Protein: CSLLTGTDTQYF.

This clone was seen a single time. This chain joins TRBV18 and TRBJ1-1; D uncertain. Between the trimmed V and J ends, which lost 3 bases and 4 bases, there was a span of 12 bases. The CDR3 spans 14 residues. Germline CDR1 and CDR2: KGHSH and LQKENI. The CDR3 loop is CASSPSFPLTEAFF. The CDR3 coding sequence is TGTGCCAGCTCACCCTCATTTCCCCTCACTGAAGCTTTCTTT.

The gene calls are TRBV2 and TRBJ1-5; no clear D gene. The CDR3 has 13 amino acids. With 8 bases removed from V and 0 bases from J, the gap between germline ends came to 8 bases. Germline V gene sequence: CDR1 SNHLY, CDR2 FYNNEI. The CDR3 loop is CASGADSNQPQHF. CDR3 bases: TGTGCCAGCGGAGCGGATAGCAATCAGCCCCAGCATTTT.

This chain uses TRBV11-2 with TRBJ2-7; 7 positions agree with TRBD1. Unmatched junction bases numbered 7, after V lost 5 bases and J lost 0 bases. CDR3 length equals 15 residues. Per germline, CDR1 SGHAT and CDR2 FQNNGV. The DNA of the CDR3 is TGTGCCAGCAGCCTAACCGGGACAGTCTCCTACGAGCAGTACTTC. Its protein is CASSLTGTVSYEQYF.

The chain has TRBV11-2 and TRBJ2-6; D might be TRBD2 (5 bases). The CDR3 is 15 residues long. Trimming took 3 bases from V and 2 from J, leaving 8 bases between them. The germline V gene encodes CDR1 SGHAT and CDR2 FQNNGV. The CDR3 loop reads CASSLAGAGANVLTF. DNA for the CDR3: TGTGCCAGCAGCTTGGCCGGGGCTGGGGCCAACGTCCTGACTTTC.

This chain joins TRBV7-2 and TRBJ2-3, with 7 nucleotides matching TRBD1. V dropped 5 bases and J dropped 3; count of bases not matched to a gene: 11. The V gene's germline CDR1 is SGHTA and CDR2 FQGNSA. This CDR3 is 16 amino acids long. DNA for the CDR3: TGTGCCAGCAGCCCCCAGGGGACAGCGAGTACAGATACGCAGTATTTT. It codes for CASSPQGTASTDTQYF.

The rearrangement links TRBV10-1 to TRBJ2-3, with D possibly matching TRBD1 (7 bases). There are 18 residues in the CDR3. Trimming shortened V by 0 bases and J by 2 bases, and 18 bases separated the two germline ends. Germline lookup yields CDR1 WNHNN and CDR2 SYGVQD (reference sequence). This chain's CDR3 is CASSESAGGGWITDTQYF. CDR3 bases: TGCGCCAGCAGTGAGTCAGCAGGGGGAGGTTGGATCACAGATACGCAGTATTTT.